One sample yielded the 25 T cell receptor beta chains listed below, sequenced in a study of shared clonotypes between healthy human individuals. Measured with immunoSEQ multiplex PCR; TCRdb has only the in-frame clones, and not every one. This table has about 2.4 million clones, around 94% appearing once. The sample comprised naive CD4+ T cells sorted from blood. Described subset: CD45RA+ positively selected. The receptors come from a man between 18 and 29 years old in good health.

V is TRBV19 and J is TRBJ1-2; TRBD1 matches 8 bases. The CDR3 runs 12 residues. CDR1 and CDR2 from the germline V gene are LNHDA and SQIVND (reference sequence). J was trimmed by 4 bases and V by 7 bases; bases with no gene match: 2. In DNA form, the CDR3 reads TGTGCCAGTATGGACAGGGTCTATGGCTACACCTTC. Translated, it gives CASMDRVYGYTF.

This rearrangement joins TRBV10-3 to TRBJ2-2, with D perhaps given as TRBD1 or TRBD2 (5 bases each). CDR3 length equals 14 residues. The germline CDR1 and CDR2 sequences are ENHRY and SYGVKD. The V end lost 4 bases, the J end lost 4 bases, and 10 bases lay between the germline ends. CDR3 coding DNA: TGTGCCATCAGTGTAGACAGCGGCACCGGGGAGCTGTTTTTT. As protein: CAISVDSGTGELFF.

The chain is built from TRBV2 and TRBJ1-6, with D maybe TRBD1 (6 bases). V was trimmed by 5 bases and J by 7 bases, leaving 15 bases between them. The V gene's germline CDR1 is SNHLY and CDR2 FYNNEI. CDR3 length equals 15 residues. CDR3 loop: CASSIDWTANSPLHF. The CDR3 DNA sequence: TGTGCCAGCAGTATAGACTGGACAGCGAATTCACCCCTCCACTTT.

The count of this clone is one. Written as DNA, the CDR3 is TGTGCCAGCCCCCAGGCCGGGGTCCGGGATGGCTACACCTTC. This codes for CASPQAGVRDGYTF. The chain recombines TRBV16 with TRBJ1-2; no definite D call. Germline V lookup: CDR1 KGHSY, CDR2 FQNENV. This CDR3 spans 14 amino acids. V shed 8 bases and J shed 6 bases, with 19 bases lying between them.

The chain recombines TRBV18 with TRBJ2-7; 7 bases line up with TRBD2. J was trimmed by 1 base and V by 6 bases; bases with no gene match: 9. Germline assignment: CDR1 KGHSH and CDR2 LQKENI. The CDR3 consists of 15 residues. The chain's CDR3 is CASSTRQGGSYEQYF. The CDR3 nucleotides read TGTGCCAGCTCGACCAGGCAGGGAGGGTCCTACGAGCAGTACTTC.

This clone has only one observation. This chain uses TRBV5-4 with TRBJ1-2; tentatively, D is TRBD1 (5 bases). This CDR3 region has 16 residues. Per germline, CDR1 SGHNT and CDR2 YYREEE (reference sequence). The ends were cut back, 3 bases at V and 1 base at J, with 16 bases in the middle. CDR3 sequence (DNA): TGTGCCAGCAGCTCCCCGGGGCTACAGGTTAACTATGGCTACACCTTC. It encodes CASSSPGLQVNYGYTF.

The rearrangement uses TRBV5-1 and TRBJ2-1, with 12 bases that match TRBD2. The CDR3 length is 15 residues. Germline CDR1 SGHRS, CDR2 YFSETQ. V lost 0 bases to trimming and J lost 9 bases; unmatched junction nucleotides: 4. CDR3 bases: TGCGCCAGCAGCTTGGGACTAGCGGGAGCCACTGAGCAGTTCTTC. Amino acid sequence: CASSLGLAGATEQFF.

The V and J genes are TRBV5-1 and TRBJ1-2; TRBD1 agrees at 11 bases. Germline lookup yields CDR1 SGHRS and CDR2 YFSETQ. The V gene end was trimmed by 5 bases and the J gene end by 6 bases; junction bases not matched to a gene: 3. The CDR3 contains 13 residues. As DNA, the CDR3 is TGCGCCAGCAGGGCGGACAGGGGGCATGGCTACACCTTC. This gives the protein CASRADRGHGYTF.

This chain connects TRBV2 to TRBJ2-2; no clear D gene. The CDR3 contains 14 residues. Germline CDR1 and CDR2: SNHLY and FYNNEI. Trimming took off 7 bases at V and 1 base at J, with 10 bases between the two ends. CDR3 amino acids: CASMGGRNTGELFF. The CDR3 DNA reads as TGTGCCAGCATGGGCGGACGGAACACCGGGGAGCTGTTTTTT. The variable domain in full, with the rest retrieved from reference TRBV2 and TRBJ2-2, is EPEVTQTPSHQVTQMGQEVILRCVPISNHLYFYWYRQILGQKVEFLVSFYNNEISEKSEIFDDQFSVERPDGSNFTLKIRSTKLEDSAMYFCASMGGRNTGELFFGEGSRLTVL.

This chain uses TRBV29-1 with TRBJ2-1, with TRBD2 matching over 11 bases. Trimming cost V 7 bases and J 8 bases; bases outside gene matches: 7. Germline CDR1 SQVTM, CDR2 ANQGSEA. The CDR3 consists of 13 residues. The CDR3, as DNA: TGCAGCGCCGCCGGGACTAGCGGATATGAGCAGTTCTTC. It translates to CSAAGTSGYEQFF.

This chain uses TRBV7-9 with TRBJ2-5, with D possibly matching TRBD2 (7 bases). Per the germline V gene, CDR1 is SEHNR and CDR2 is FQNEAQ (reference sequence). V was cut by 5 bases and J by 4 bases, with 20 bases left in between. The CDR3 has 16 residues. The CDR3 bases are TGTGCCAGCAGCCCGAGCGGGGTGGGACACTTAGAGACCCAGTACTTC. Translation gives CASSPSGVGHLETQYF.

The CDR3 region has the DNA TGTGCCAGTAGTATAGATGTTTCGGTTTATAGCAATCAGCCCCAGCATTTT. Protein: CASSIDVSVYSNQPQHF. The chain couples TRBV19 to TRBJ1-5, with no clear D. This CDR3 contains 17 residues. Trimming shortened V by 0 bases and J by 0 bases, and 12 bases separated the two germline ends. The V gene's germline CDR1 is LNHDA and CDR2 SQIVND (reference sequence).

This chain uses TRBV28 with TRBJ1-3, with 10 bases lining up with TRBD1. This CDR3 is 17 amino acids long. Looked up from germline, CDR1 is MDHEN and CDR2 is SYDVKM. V shed 8 bases, J shed 3 bases, and the junction held 13 bases outside the gene matches. The CDR3 region is CASSTAETGGFGNTIYF. In DNA, the CDR3 is TGTGCCAGCTCTACTGCCGAGACAGGGGGCTTTGGAAACACCATATATTTT.

The chain links TRBV18 to TRBJ1-2, with 7 bases that match TRBD1. V dropped 1 base and J dropped 11; count of bases not matched to a gene: 13. CDR1 is KGHSH and CDR2 is LQKENI in the germline V gene. The CDR3 is made up of 15 amino acids. The CDR3 loop is CASSPLTGEPFGYTF. As DNA, the CDR3 is TGTGCCAGCTCACCACTTACAGGGGAGCCTTTCGGGTACACCTTC.

V and J are TRBV7-2 and TRBJ2-3; 11 bases fit TRBD1. The CDR3 runs to 16 residues. The germline V gene has CDR1 SGHTA and CDR2 FQGNSA. V gave up 5 bases and J gave up 7 bases; unmatched junction bases: 11. In nucleotides, the CDR3 is TGTGCCAGCAGCCCGGGCGGGACAGGGGGACTAAATACGCAGTATTTT. This encodes CASSPGGTGGLNTQYF.

V usage is TRBV2 and J usage is TRBJ2-1; D may be TRBD1 (6 bases). The CDR3 totals 13 residues. Germline V CDR1 and CDR2: SNHLY, FYNNEI. Between the trimmed V and J ends, which lost 7 bases and 6 bases, there was a span of 13 bases. CDR3 loop: CASTPQGGNEQFF. Here the CDR3 DNA reads TGTGCCAGCACCCCACAAGGGGGCAATGAGCAGTTCTTC.

The rearrangement joins TRBV2 to TRBJ1-2, with TRBD1 matching 7 bases. Trimming cost V 4 bases and J 2 bases; bases outside gene matches: 4. Germline CDR1 and CDR2: SNHLY and FYNNEI. The CDR3 length is 14 residues. In nucleotides, the CDR3 is TGTGCCAGCAGTGGACAGGGAGTCAACTATGGCTACACCTTC. Translation: CASSGQGVNYGYTF. Full variable domain (missing parts from reference TRBV2 and TRBJ1-2): EPEVTQTPSHQVTQMGQEVILRCVPISNHLYFYWYRQILGQKVEFLVSFYNNEISEKSEIFDDQFSVERPDGSNFTLKIRSTKLEDSAMYFCASSGQGVNYGYTFGSGTRLTVV.

The DNA of the CDR3 is TGCGCCAGCAGCGAGAACAGGGTGGCGGGGGAGACCCAGTACTTC. Protein sequence: CASSENRVAGETQYF. The chain recombines TRBV5-1 with TRBJ2-5, with D perhaps being TRBD1 or TRBD2 (6 bases each). Trimming left V 4 bases short and J 5 bases short, with 18 bases between. The CDR3 is 15 amino acids. Germline CDR1 and CDR2: SGHRS and YFSETQ.

The V gene is TRBV5-6, the J gene TRBJ2-7; D is unresolved. V lost 4 bases and J lost 5, with 19 bases in between. The CDR3 is 15 residues long. From germline, CDR1 is SGHDT and CDR2 YYEEEE. The CDR3 DNA sequence: TGTGCCAGCAGCCCGACGCTAGGGTTTAGGAACGAGCAGTACTTC. Protein sequence: CASSPTLGFRNEQYF.

Regarding this clone: Other nucleotide sequences from this sample produce the same CDR3. This chain connects TRBV6-5 to TRBJ2-6; D remains ambiguous. Trimming took 2 bases from V and 4 from J, leaving 3 bases between them. Germline CDR1 MNHEY, CDR2 SVGAGI. The CDR3 length is 13 residues. CDR3 coding DNA: TGTGCCAGCAGTTACACCGGGGCCAACGTCCTGACTTTC. Translated, it gives CASSYTGANVLTF.

The chain joins TRBV10-3 to TRBJ1-1; 10 bases line up with TRBD1. The CDR3 is 15 amino acids. Germline CDR1 and CDR2: ENHRY and SYGVKD. J was trimmed by 3 bases and V by 6 bases; bases with no gene match: 7. DNA for the CDR3: TGTGCCATCAGGGGCACGGGACAGGGGTACACTGAAGCTTTCTTT. Protein sequence: CAIRGTGQGYTEAFF.

In its sample, this clone was seen once. The V gene is TRBV5-1, the J gene TRBJ2-1, with D possibly matching TRBD2 (5 bases). Trimming pared 0 bases from V and 7 bases from J, leaving 14 bases between. The CDR3 covers 15 residues. The germline V gene has CDR1 SGHRS and CDR2 YFSETQ. The CDR3 DNA reads as TGCGCCAGCAGCTTGGAGGGAACATCGGGGAATGAGCAGTTCTTC. This translates into CASSLEGTSGNEQFF.

The chain combines TRBV27 with TRBJ2-2; 7 nucleotides agree with TRBD2. Germline loops: CDR1 MNHEY, CDR2 SMNVEV (reference sequence). The CDR3 spans 17 residues. V was clipped by 6 bases and J by 6 bases; unmatched bases: 16. CDR3 sequence reads: CASRPGVLAWVPGELFF. As DNA, the CDR3 is TGTGCCAGCAGGCCGGGGGTACTAGCGTGGGTTCCCGGGGAGCTGTTTTTT.

The count of this clone is one. V and J are TRBV6-1 and TRBJ2-3; D possibly corresponds to TRBD2 (7 bases). There are 14 residues in the CDR3. In germline, CDR1 is MNHNS, CDR2 SASEGT. Trimming removed 2 bases from V and 11 bases from J, with 17 bases in between. CDR3 protein: CASSEREQRGGQYF. The CDR3 coding sequence is TGTGCCAGCAGTGAAAGAGAGCAGAGGGGGGGGCAGTATTTT.

As regards this clone: Other DNA sequences in the same sample also yield this CDR3. The CDR3 region has the DNA TGTGCCAGCTCACCCTCCGGGACAGGGAACACTGAAGCTTTCTTT. As protein: CASSPSGTGNTEAFF. The gene calls are TRBV18 and TRBJ1-1; TRBD1 aligns across 8 bases. J gave up 1 base and V 3 bases, and 4 bases lay outside the gene matches. The CDR3 runs to 15 residues. From germline, CDR1 is KGHSH and CDR2 LQKENI.